This T cell receptor beta chain was sequenced during a study of response to subunit inactivated influenza vaccine. Findings and limits, study-wide: The authors suggested that few new T cells are recruited per seasonal influenza vaccination.

The CDR3 has 16 residues. V was pared by 3 bases and J by 6 bases, with 8 bases of the junction left unmatched. Germline CDR1 LNHNV, CDR2 YYDKDF (reference sequence). This clonotype was observed a handful of times. As yet, its antigen is unknown. TCRdb re-analysed the RT-PCR reads in MiXCR, keeping a single row per CDR3 protein. The repertoire holds about 650,000 distinct CDR3 sequences, with less than 20% as singletons. J is TRBJ2-2 and V is TRBV15, with 9 bases that match TRBD2. The sample was PBMCs from blood, taken 12 days after vaccination. The TCR originated in a man between 50 and 59 years old who received an inactivated influenza vaccine. Here the CDR3 DNA reads TGTGCCACCAGCAGTGATAGCGGGGGAGGGCCCGGGGAGCTGTTTTTT. This codes for CATSSDSGGGPGELFF.